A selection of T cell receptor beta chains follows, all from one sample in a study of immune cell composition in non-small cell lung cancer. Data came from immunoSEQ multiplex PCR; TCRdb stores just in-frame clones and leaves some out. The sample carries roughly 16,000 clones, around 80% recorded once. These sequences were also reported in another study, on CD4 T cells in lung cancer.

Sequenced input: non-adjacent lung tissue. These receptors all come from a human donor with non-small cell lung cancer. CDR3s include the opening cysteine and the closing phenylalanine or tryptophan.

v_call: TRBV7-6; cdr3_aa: CASSLAVPGRNNEKLFF
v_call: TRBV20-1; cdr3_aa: CSARDAPF
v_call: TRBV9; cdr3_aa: CASSVDGGGGGSPLHF
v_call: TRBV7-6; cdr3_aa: CASSLFQRGTGELFF
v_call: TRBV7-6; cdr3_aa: CASSREIQETQYF
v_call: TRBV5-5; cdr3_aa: CASSQDTQRDRGTEAFF
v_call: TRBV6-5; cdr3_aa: CASSYGRGGETQYF
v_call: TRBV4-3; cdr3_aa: CASSQEKAGGSDTQYF
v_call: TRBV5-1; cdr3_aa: CASSLEGSGGREQYF
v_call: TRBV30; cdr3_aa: CAWSRSMNTEAFF
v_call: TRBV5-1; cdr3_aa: CASSFRTGVQSGELFF
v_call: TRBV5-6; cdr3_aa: CASSVQGSTDTQYF
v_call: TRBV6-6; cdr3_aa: CASSYPSGPVNDEQFF
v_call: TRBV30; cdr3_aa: CAWSRGGGDPDTEAFF
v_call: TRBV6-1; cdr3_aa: CASSALAGGLGGTDTQYF
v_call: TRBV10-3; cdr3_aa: CASNVDRYYEQYF
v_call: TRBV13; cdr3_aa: CASSLGTRLQTDTQYF
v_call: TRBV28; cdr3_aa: CASSTLAGGLYNEQFF
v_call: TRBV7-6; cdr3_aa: CASSLARGYEQYF
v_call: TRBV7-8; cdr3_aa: CASSSLAGQRNQPQHF
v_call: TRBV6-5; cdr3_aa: CASSRLSSNNSPLHF
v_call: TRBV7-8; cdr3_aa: CASSLGTFSEQFF
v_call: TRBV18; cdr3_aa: CASSPGVREKLFF
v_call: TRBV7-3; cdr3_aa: CASSRTGVGEQYF
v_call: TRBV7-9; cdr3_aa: CASSRGDTEAFF
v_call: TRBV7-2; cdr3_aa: CASSLGGEYQSQHF
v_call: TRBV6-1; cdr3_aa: CASTRGTGLNYGYTF
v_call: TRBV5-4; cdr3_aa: CASSEDRVREKLFF
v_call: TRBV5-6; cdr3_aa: CASGLGGRGETQYF
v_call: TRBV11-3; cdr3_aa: CASSLGRYNEQFF
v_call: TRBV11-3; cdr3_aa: CASSHTWDWENTGELFF
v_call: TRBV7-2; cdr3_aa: CASSLAWASDTQYF
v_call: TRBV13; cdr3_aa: CASSSSSGSPNEQFF
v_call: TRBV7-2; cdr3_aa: CASSRGLAGPTDTQYF
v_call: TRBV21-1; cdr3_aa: CASSDRDRGSYEQYF
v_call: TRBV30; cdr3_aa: CAWNEGIGTEAFF